This T cell receptor (beta chain) was observed in a study of blood T cell repertoires in COVID-19 (dated by TCRdb to the early 2020s). Regarding the study in general: Samples covering the acute and convalescent phases of COVID-19 were provided by collaborators in the United States, Italy and Spain. Where available, HLA class I and class II types were obtained from metadata supplied by the sample provider rather than from assay-based typing. The repertoires were released in a freely available public database meant as a resource for research on the immune response to SARS-CoV-2. Samples came from the ongoing ImmuneRACE study (first 160 participants) plus 1,254 subjects from 6 global collaborators. The dataset comprised deeply sampled blood TCRbeta repertoires from subjects exposed to, actively infected with, or recovered from COVID-19. The material from the prospective study consisted of cDNA or gDNA derived from T cells, B-cell-depleted T cells, or PBMCs. Sample metadata almost always included a de-identified subject ID, COVID-19 status, age in years and sex. Overall study outcomes, separate from this receptor: The quantity of clinical and demographic metadata differed by source and by participant and was supplied without curation.

The collaborating institutions used their own protocols to collect whole blood in K2EDTA tubes. For TCRbeta analysis, collaborator samples were shipped as frozen whole blood, as isolated PBMCs, or as DNA extracted from either sample type. The immunoSEQ Assay, a bias-controlled multiplex PCR, was used to amplify TCRbeta CDR3 regions from genomic DNA. Concerning the study's data processing: Nucleated cell counts per sample were estimated from amplification of reference gene primers within the assay. To quantify the absolute abundance of each unique TCRbeta CDR3 rearrangement, sequence reads were collapsed and filtered. For each sample, productive Simpson clonality was calculated by taking the square root of Simpson's diversity index across productive rearrangements. TCRdb retrieved this table from immuneACCESS and kept in-frame rearrangements only. Not all clones are present; in checked studies, unresolved V genes account for under half, and no reason is known for the remainder. V and J calls and clone size are copied from that table; D and trimming were computed from the DNA. For this sample the table gives hundreds of thousands of clones, of which approximately 91% were detected only once. The ten largest account for less than 0.75% of the sample.

V and J are trimmed by 3 bases and 8 bases, and the gene matches miss 11 bases of the junction. The germline V gene encodes CDR1 GTSNPN and CDR2 SVGIG (reference sequence). From its cysteine to its phenylalanine, the CDR3 spans 15 amino acids. CDR3 DNA only is kept here, 45 bases in frame from base 1. Concerning this clone itself: Its antigen remains undetermined. The sample holds no much larger clone one base away, and base qualities are not on file.

The receptor was isolated from a man aged 35 to 55 with acute or convalescent COVID-19. The sequence is built from TRBV30 and TRBJ2-1; TRBD1 lines up with 9 middle nucleotides. Material for sequencing was peripheral blood. Read as DNA, the sequence is TGTGCCTGGAGAAGAGGGGACAGGGAAGTCGATGAGCAGTTCTTC. It is translated as CAWRRGDREVDEQFF.